The rows below give T cell receptor beta chains drawn from one sample of a study of blood T cell repertoires in COVID-19. Method: immunoSEQ multiplex PCR; TCRdb's copy keeps in-frame clones and lacks some. The table has roughly 60,000 clones, around 89% seen once. Input material: peripheral blood. The receptors derive from a human donor in a cohort sampled during active COVID-19. Both conserved end residues are part of each CDR3. The D gene is left open where the match is weak. Where a row states a size, it is once, few, many or the class of an expanded clone; other rows omit it.

v_call	d_call	clone_size	j_call	cdr3_aa	cdr3_nt
TRBV3-1/TRBV3-2	-	-	TRBJ1-2	CAGSTRGLGYGYTF	TGTGCCGGCAGCACAAGGGGTCTGGGTTATGGCTACACCTTC
TRBV7-9	TRBD2	-	TRBJ2-7	CASSSATSGTTYEQYF	TGTGCCAGCAGCTCAGCCACTAGCGGGACCACCTACGAGCAGTACTTC
TRBV10-3	-	-	TRBJ1-2	CAISESYSYGYTF	TGTGCCATCAGTGAGTCCTATTCCTATGGCTACACCTTC
TRBV28	-	-	TRBJ1-6	CASSQGINNSPLHF	TGTGCCAGCAGTCAGGGGATTAATAATTCACCCCTCCACTTT
TRBV15	-	once	TRBJ1-5	CATSREWEGNQPQHF	TGTGCCACCAGCAGAGAATGGGAGGGAAATCAGCCCCAGCATTTT
TRBV7-9	TRBD1	-	TRBJ2-7	CASSLGAGGGIAVVEQYF	TGTGCCAGCAGCTTAGGTGCAGGGGGCGGAATCGCGGTCGTCGAGCAGTACTTC
TRBV5-8	-	few	TRBJ2-7	CASSVTGYEQYF	TGTGCCAGCAGCGTAACAGGGTACGAGCAGTACTTC
TRBV27	-	-	TRBJ2-3	CASRYTDTQYF	TGTGCCAGCAGGTACACAGATACGCAGTATTTT
TRBV28	-	-	TRBJ1-4	CASTETVPNEKLFF	TGTGCCAGTACAGAGACGGTGCCTAATGAAAAACTGTTTTTT
TRBV7-9	TRBD2	-	TRBJ2-3	CASSLGAGGGTDTQYF	TGTGCCAGCAGCTTAGGAGCGGGAGGGGGCACAGATACGCAGTATTTT
TRBV7-2	TRBD2	-	TRBJ2-3	CASSLKRGVTDTQYF	TGTGCCAGCAGCTTAAAGCGGGGGGTTACAGATACGCAGTATTTT
TRBV9	TRBD2	-	TRBJ2-3	CASSLTGGRAGDTQYF	TGTGCCAGCAGTCTTACCGGCGGGAGGGCAGGAGATACGCAGTATTTT
TRBV19	-	-	TRBJ2-1	CASSTTGIWGEQFF	TGTGCCAGTAGTACAACAGGGATTTGGGGTGAGCAGTTCTTC
TRBV5-4	TRBD2	-	TRBJ2-5	CASSLSGAETQYF	TGTGCCAGCAGCTTAAGCGGGGCGGAGACCCAGTACTTC
TRBV10-2	TRBD2	-	TRBJ2-2	CASSGGLAVTGELFF	TGCGCCAGCAGTGGGGGACTAGCGGTTACCGGGGAGCTGTTTTTT
TRBV15	TRBD1	-	TRBJ2-5	CATSRDGQGQETQYF	TGTGCCACCAGCAGAGATGGACAGGGCCAAGAGACCCAGTACTTC
TRBV28	TRBD2	-	TRBJ2-6	CASSLREAGANVLTF	TGTGCCAGCAGTTTACGGGAGGCTGGGGCCAACGTCCTGACTTTC
TRBV7-6	-	-	TRBJ1-2	CASSSDGANYGYTF	TGTGCCAGCAGCTCCGACGGAGCTAACTATGGCTACACCTTC
TRBV28	TRBD2	-	TRBJ2-7	CASSSGTLAGGYEQYF	TGTGCCAGCAGTTCCGGTACACTAGCGGGGGGGTACGAGCAGTACTTC
TRBV3-1/TRBV3-2	TRBD1	-	TRBJ2-7	CASSRDRDRGHYEQYF	TGTGCCAGCAGCCGCGACCGGGACAGGGGGCACTACGAGCAGTACTTC
TRBV2	-	-	TRBJ2-2	CASSEGKEDGELFF	TGTGCCAGCAGTGAAGGCAAGGAGGACGGGGAGCTGTTTTTT
TRBV6-5	TRBD1	-	TRBJ1-5	CASSLGGASNQPQHF	TGTGCCAGCAGTTTAGGGGGCGCGAGCAATCAGCCCCAGCATTTT
TRBV7-2	-	-	TRBJ1-1	CASSLSPRRTAGTEAFF	TGTGCCAGCAGCTTATCCCCACGACGGACGGCGGGCACTGAAGCTTTCTTT
TRBV9	-	-	TRBJ2-3	CASSVAGVFRDTQYF	TGTGCCAGCAGCGTAGCAGGGGTTTTCAGAGATACGCAGTATTTT
TRBV28	-	once	TRBJ1-1	CASSLTGSRTEAFF	TGTGCCAGCAGTCTAACAGGGTCGAGGACTGAAGCTTTCTTT
TRBV20-1	-	-	TRBJ2-1	CSAVQEQFF	TGCAGTGCCGTACAAGAGCAGTTCTTC
TRBV6-5	-	-	TRBJ1-6	CASSYSRVGSPLHF	TGTGCCAGCAGTTACTCCCGGGTTGGTTCACCCCTCCACTTT
TRBV7-2	-	-	TRBJ2-7	CASSSTRPGTFSGSYEQYF	TGTGCCAGCAGCTCGACACGTCCCGGGACATTTTCAGGATCCTACGAGCAGTACTTC
TRBV7-2	-	-	TRBJ1-2	CASTLGRGVNYGYTF	TGTGCCAGCACCTTGGGGAGGGGAGTTAACTATGGCTACACCTTC
TRBV9	-	-	TRBJ1-6	CAGSVGGAGINSPLHF	TGTGCCGGCAGCGTAGGCGGGGCAGGGATTAATTCACCCCTCCACTTT
TRBV5-1	TRBD2	-	TRBJ2-1	CASSFSGGGYNEQFF	TGCGCCAGCAGCTTCAGCGGGGGGGGCTACAATGAGCAGTTCTTC